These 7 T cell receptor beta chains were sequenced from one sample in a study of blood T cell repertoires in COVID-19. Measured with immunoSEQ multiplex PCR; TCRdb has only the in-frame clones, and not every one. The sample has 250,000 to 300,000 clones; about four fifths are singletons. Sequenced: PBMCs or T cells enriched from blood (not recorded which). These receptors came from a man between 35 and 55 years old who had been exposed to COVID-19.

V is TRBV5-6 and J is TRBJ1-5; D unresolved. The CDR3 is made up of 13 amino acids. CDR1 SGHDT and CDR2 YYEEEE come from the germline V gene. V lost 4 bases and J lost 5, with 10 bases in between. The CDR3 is CASSAGGYQPQHF. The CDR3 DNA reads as TGTGCCAGCAGCGCCGGCGGTTATCAGCCCCAGCATTTT.

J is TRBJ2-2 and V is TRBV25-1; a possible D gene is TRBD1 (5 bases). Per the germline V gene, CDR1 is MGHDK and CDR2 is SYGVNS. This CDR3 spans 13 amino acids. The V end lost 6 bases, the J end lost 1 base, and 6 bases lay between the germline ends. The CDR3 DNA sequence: TGTGCCAGCAGGGGGCGGAACACCGGGGAGCTGTTTTTT. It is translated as CASRGRNTGELFF.

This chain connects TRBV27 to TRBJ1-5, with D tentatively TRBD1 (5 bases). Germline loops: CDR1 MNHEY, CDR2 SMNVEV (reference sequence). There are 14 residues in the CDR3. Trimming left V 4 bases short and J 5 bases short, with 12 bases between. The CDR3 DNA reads TGTGCCAGCAGTTCTCGGGGGGTTCATCAGCCCCAGCATTTT. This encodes CASSSRGVHQPQHF.

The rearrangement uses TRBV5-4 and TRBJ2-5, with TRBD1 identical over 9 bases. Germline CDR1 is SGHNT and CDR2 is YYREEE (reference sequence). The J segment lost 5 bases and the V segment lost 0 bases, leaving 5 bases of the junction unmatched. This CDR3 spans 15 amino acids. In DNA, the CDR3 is TGTGCCAGCAGCTTGGTCGGACAGGGGACGGAGACCCAGTACTTC. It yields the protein CASSLVGQGTETQYF.

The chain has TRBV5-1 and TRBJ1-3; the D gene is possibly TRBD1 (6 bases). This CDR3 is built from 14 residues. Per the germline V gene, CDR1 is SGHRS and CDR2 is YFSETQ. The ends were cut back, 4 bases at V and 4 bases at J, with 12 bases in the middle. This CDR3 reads CASSGTGSGNTIYF. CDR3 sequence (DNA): TGCGCCAGCAGCGGCACAGGGAGCGGAAACACCATATATTTT.

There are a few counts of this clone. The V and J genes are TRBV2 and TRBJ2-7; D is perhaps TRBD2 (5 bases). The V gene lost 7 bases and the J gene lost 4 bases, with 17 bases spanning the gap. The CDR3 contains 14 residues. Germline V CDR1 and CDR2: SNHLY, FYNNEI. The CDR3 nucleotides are TGTGCCAGCATGCGGGCACCTGACGCATACGAGCAGTACTTC. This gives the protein CASMRAPDAYEQYF.

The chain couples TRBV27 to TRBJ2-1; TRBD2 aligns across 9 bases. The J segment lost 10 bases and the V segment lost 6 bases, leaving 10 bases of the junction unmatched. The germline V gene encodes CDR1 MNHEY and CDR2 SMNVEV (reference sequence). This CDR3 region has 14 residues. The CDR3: CASRGAGGPREQFF. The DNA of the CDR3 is TGTGCCAGCAGGGGAGCGGGAGGCCCAAGAGAGCAGTTCTTC.